The 23 T cell receptor beta chains presented below share a single source sample, sequenced in a study of sequential checkpoint blockade in melanoma. Specified treatment: randomized to nivolumab then ipilimumab (arm A) or the reverse (arm B). Produced via immunoSEQ multiplex PCR; TCRdb's table is partial and in-frame only. Of approximately 6,100 clones listed, around 59% are singletons. This specimen was CD8+ T cells sorted from blood (inferred from file names), taken from a patient given nivolumab and ipilimumab in sequence. These receptors all come from a human donor with melanoma.

This clone showed up just a few times. The chain links TRBV19 to TRBJ2-2; D unclear. Germline-derived CDR1 and CDR2 are LNHDA and SQIVND (reference sequence). V shed 9 bases and J shed 7 bases, with 18 bases lying between them. CDR3 length: 14 residues. DNA of the CDR3: TGTGCCAGCAGAGGTGGTCCCGGGTTCGGGGAGCTGTTTTTT. This codes for CASRGGPGFGELFF.

The genes are TRBV9 and TRBJ2-3, with 9 bases lining up with TRBD1. The CDR3 extends over 16 amino acids. Trimming cost V 0 bases and J 4 bases; bases outside gene matches: 6. CDR1 is SGDLS, CDR2 YYNGEE, per germline. The CDR3 loop reads CASSVGGTGLADTQYF. The DNA for the CDR3 is TGTGCCAGCAGCGTAGGAGGGACAGGGCTGGCAGATACGCAGTATTTT.

This clone was seen a single time. The chain is built from TRBV2 and TRBJ2-1, with 7 bases aligning to TRBD1. The germline CDR1 and CDR2 sequences are SNHLY and FYNNEI. V gave up 3 bases and J gave up 3 bases; unmatched junction bases: 5. This CDR3 has 15 residues. The CDR3 bases are TGTGCCAGCAGTGATCTTGGGACAGACTACAATGAGCAGTTCTTC. Its translation: CASSDLGTDYNEQFF. The variable domain in full, with the rest retrieved from reference TRBV2 and TRBJ2-1, is EPEVTQTPSHQVTQMGQEVILRCVPISNHLYFYWYRQILGQKVEFLVSFYNNEISEKSEIFDDQFSVERPDGSNFTLKIRSTKLEDSAMYFCASSDLGTDYNEQFFGPGTRLTVL.

The chain is built from TRBV4-1 and TRBJ2-7; D perhaps matches TRBD1 (5 bases). Germline assignment: CDR1 MGHRA and CDR2 YSYEKL. V was cut by 1 base and J by 2 bases, with 12 bases left in between. This CDR3 comprises 15 residues. CDR3 DNA sequence: TGCGCCAGCAGCCAAGGGAGTAGGGGTACCTACGAGCAGTACTTC. Its protein is CASSQGSRGTYEQYF.

This clone was seen a few times. The V and J genes are TRBV27 and TRBJ1-6, with 7 nucleotides matching TRBD1. V gave up 4 bases and J gave up 8 bases; unmatched junction bases: 11. The CDR3 runs to 16 residues. Germline V CDR1 and CDR2: MNHEY, SMNVEV (reference sequence). The chain's CDR3 is CASSSRPTGMDSPLHF. CDR3 DNA: TGTGCCAGCAGTTCCCGACCGACAGGGATGGATTCACCCCTCCACTTT.

The chain carries TRBV9 and TRBJ2-3; TRBD1 agrees at 7 bases. V shed 3 bases, J shed 4 bases, and the junction held 14 bases outside the gene matches. CDR3 length equals 17 residues. The germline CDR1 and CDR2 sequences are SGDLS and YYNGEE. The CDR3 spells CASSAYIRDSHSDTQYF. As DNA, the CDR3 is TGTGCCAGCAGCGCCTACATTCGGGACAGTCACTCAGATACGCAGTATTTT.

The genes are TRBV29-1 and TRBJ2-5; D is possibly TRBD2 (6 bases). The CDR3 runs 14 residues. CDR1 and CDR2 (germline): SQVTM, ANQGSEA. V was clipped by 6 bases and J by 2 bases, with 16 bases between them. The CDR3 region is CSVLWRDQQETQYF. The DNA of the CDR3 is TGCAGCGTCCTATGGCGGGACCAGCAAGAGACCCAGTACTTC.

The chain combines TRBV30 with TRBJ2-7; a weak D match, TRBD2 (5 bases). Germline V gene lookup returns CDR1 GTSNPN and CDR2 SVGIG (reference sequence). Trimming removed 5 bases from V and 0 bases from J, with 5 bases in between. This CDR3 has 11 amino acids. CDR3 sequence: CAWEGSYEQYF. CDR3 nucleotides: TGTGCCTGGGAGGGCTCCTACGAGCAGTACTTC.

This clone occurred a few times. The chain employs TRBV13 and TRBJ2-7; D perhaps matches TRBD1 (6 bases). Germline V gene lookup returns CDR1 PRHDT and CDR2 FYEKMQ (reference sequence). V lost 5 bases and J 3 bases, leaving 11 bases between the germline ends. The CDR3 spans 13 residues. CDR3 sequence (DNA): TGTGCCAGCAGCGAGCAGGGGAACTACGAGCAGTACTTC. Protein product: CASSEQGNYEQYF.

The chain uses TRBV7-8 and TRBJ2-7; TRBD1 agrees at 7 bases. CDR1 and CDR2 (germline): SGHVS, FQNEAQ. Germline trimming cut 3 bases from V and 0 bases from J; bases unmatched to any gene: 8. This CDR3 region has 16 residues. In DNA form, the CDR3 reads TGTGCCAGCAGCTTCGTGACAGGGCTTAGCTCCTACGAGCAGTACTTC. Protein sequence: CASSFVTGLSSYEQYF.

This rearrangement joins TRBV5-1 to TRBJ1-1; D is unresolved. The length of the CDR3 is 14 residues. Per the germline V gene, CDR1 is SGHRS and CDR2 is YFSETQ. The V end was cut by 0 bases, the J end by 1 base, with 7 bases between. This chain's CDR3 is CASSLAGWNTEAFF. CDR3 in DNA: TGCGCCAGCAGCTTGGCAGGTTGGAACACTGAAGCTTTCTTT.

This clone was detected a few times. The CDR3 reads CAWSPKAGSYNEQFF. CDR3 sequence (DNA): TGTGCCTGGAGTCCAAAGGCAGGCTCCTACAATGAGCAGTTCTTC. The V gene is TRBV30, the J gene TRBJ2-1, with no clear D. The CDR3 is made up of 15 amino acids. CDR1 is GTSNPN, CDR2 SVGIG, per germline (reference sequence). Trimming shortened V by 2 bases and J by 0 bases, and 11 bases separated the two germline ends.

To note about this clone: The CDR3 does not close with the conserved phenylalanine or tryptophan, likely indicating a read error. The genes are TRBV6-5 and TRBJ2-7; 7 bases align to TRBD1. CDR3 length: 12 amino acids. CDR1 is MNHEY, CDR2 SVGAGI, per germline. With 6 bases clipped from V and 6 bases from J, the junction kept 5 bases outside the gene matches. CDR3 sequence reads: CASRDNRGEQYL. Here the CDR3 DNA reads TGTGCCAGCAGGGACAACAGGGGCGAGCAGTACCTC.

This clone is medium-sized in the sample. The genes are TRBV11-2 and TRBJ1-2; D possibly corresponds to TRBD1 (6 bases). Germline V lookup: CDR1 SGHAT, CDR2 FQNNGV. This CDR3 has 11 amino acids. Between the trimmed V and J ends, which lost 8 bases and 8 bases, there was a span of 12 bases. The CDR3 sequence: CASQGSIGYTF. CDR3 in DNA: TGTGCCAGCCAGGGGAGTATAGGCTACACCTTC.

The rearrangement uses TRBV7-2 and TRBJ2-3; D unclear. The length of the CDR3 is 15 residues. Per germline, CDR1 SGHTA and CDR2 FQGNSA. V was clipped by 0 bases and J by 1 base, with 8 bases between them. The CDR3 region is CASSLASLGTDTQYF. CDR3 bases: TGTGCCAGCAGCTTAGCTAGTTTGGGCACAGATACGCAGTATTTT.

The chain carries TRBV5-1 and TRBJ1-3, with TRBD1 matching over 7 bases. V was pared by 0 bases and J by 0 bases, with 3 bases of the junction left unmatched. Germline assignment: CDR1 SGHRS and CDR2 YFSETQ. The CDR3 runs to 16 residues. CDR3 protein: CASSLAGQLSGNTIYF. CDR3 nucleotide sequence: TGCGCCAGCAGCTTGGCGGGACAGCTCTCTGGAAACACCATATATTTT.

The CDR3 reads CASSPPGRDNEQFF. Written as DNA, the CDR3 is TGTGCCAGCTCACCACCGGGCAGGGATAATGAGCAGTTCTTC. The genes are TRBV18 and TRBJ2-1; weak D call: TRBD1 (5 bases). This CDR3 spans 14 amino acids. The V and J ends lost 0 bases and 7 bases respectively, with 10 bases between them. CDR1 KGHSH and CDR2 LQKENI come from the germline V gene.

V usage is TRBV7-8 and J usage is TRBJ2-1; 9 positions agree with TRBD2. This CDR3 is 14 amino acids long. In germline, CDR1 is SGHVS, CDR2 FQNEAQ. J gave up 10 bases and V 3 bases, and 7 bases lay outside the gene matches. This CDR3 is CASSFPMAGGEQFF. The CDR3 nucleotides are TGTGCCAGCAGCTTCCCTATGGCGGGAGGGGAGCAGTTCTTC.

The genes are TRBV4-1 and TRBJ2-7; D remains unclear. Trimming shortened V by 1 base and J by 6 bases, and 13 bases separated the two germline ends. The germline CDR1 and CDR2 sequences are MGHRA and YSYEKL. CDR3 length equals 14 residues. CDR3 sequence (DNA): TGCGCCAGCAGCCAAGTTGAGTCTTCGTCCGAGCAGTACTTC. The encoded protein is CASSQVESSSEQYF.

The rearrangement joins TRBV27 to TRBJ2-7; 7 nucleotides agree with TRBD1. The germline V gene has CDR1 MNHEY and CDR2 SMNVEV (reference sequence). Trimming took 0 bases from V and 3 from J; bases not matched to a gene: 8. This CDR3 spans 16 amino acids. CDR3 protein: CASSLSLAGGNYEQYF. CDR3 DNA sequence: TGTGCCAGCAGTTTATCATTGGCAGGGGGAAACTACGAGCAGTACTTC.

V is TRBV13 and J is TRBJ1-6; D unresolved. From germline, CDR1 is PRHDT and CDR2 FYEKMQ (reference sequence). The CDR3 contains 12 residues. V was cut by 6 bases and J by 6 bases, with 6 bases left in between. The chain's CDR3 is CASRVGNSPLHF. The CDR3 coding sequence is TGTGCCAGCAGAGTCGGTAATTCACCCCTCCACTTT.

This clone was detected only once. The chain employs TRBV5-4 and TRBJ2-1; TRBD1 is a possible D gene (6 bases). Germline V gene data show CDR1 as SGHNT and CDR2 as YYREEE (reference sequence). V was shortened by 1 base and J by 5 bases, with 13 bases between the two germline ends. The CDR3 runs 15 residues. CDR3 bases: TGTGCCAGCAGCTTGCGGGACACTAATCACAATGAGCAGTTCTTC. It yields the protein CASSLRDTNHNEQFF.

V and J are TRBV6-5 and TRBJ1-4; weak D call: TRBD1 (5 bases). The germline CDR1 and CDR2 sequences are MNHEY and SVGAGI. The CDR3 has 13 amino acids. Trimming left V 7 bases short and J 4 bases short, with 10 bases between. The CDR3 here is CASNTGNNEKLFF. CDR3 DNA sequence: TGTGCCAGCAATACAGGAAATAATGAAAAACTGTTTTTT.